A single sample gave rise to the 10 T cell receptor beta chains below, sequenced in a study of graft-versus-host responses after intestinal transplantation. The table came from immunoSEQ multiplex PCR; TCRdb's copy has only in-frame clones and leaves some out. The sample lists some 24,000 clones, 40% seen once, with 0.66% in the top ten. Sequenced material: alloreactive CD4+ T cells from a mixed lymphocyte reaction culture, taken before intestinal transplant. Sample subset: CFSE-low proliferating T cells sorted from approximately 6-day pre-transplant mixed lymphocyte reaction (GvH or HvG direction). The receptors here all came from a human patient who received an intestinal transplant.

This clone was seen a single time. V and J are TRBV27 and TRBJ2-2, with D perhaps matching TRBD2 (6 bases). CDR1 MNHEY and CDR2 SMNVEV come from the germline V gene (reference sequence). Trimming shortened V by 3 bases and J by 4 bases, and 15 bases separated the two germline ends. This CDR3 is 16 amino acids long. CDR3 residues: CASSFLAPGGTGELFF. CDR3 in DNA: TGTGCCAGCAGTTTTCTCGCCCCCGGGGGCACCGGGGAGCTGTTTTTT.

This sequence joins TRBV4-3 and TRBJ1-2, with 11 bases matching TRBD1. After removal of 1 base from V and 3 bases from J, the junction contained 4 bases not matched to a gene. The V gene's germline CDR1 is LGHNA and CDR2 YSLEER. The CDR3 is 16 amino acids. The CDR3 DNA reads as TGCGCCAGCAGCCAAGGGACAGGGGGCAAGTACTATGGCTACACCTTC. Amino acids: CASSQGTGGKYYGYTF.

This clone was counted many times. The chain couples TRBV9 to TRBJ1-1; possibly TRBD1 for D (5 bases). With 1 base removed from V and 4 bases from J, the gap between germline ends came to 11 bases. Germline V gives CDR1 SGDLS, CDR2 YYNGEE. This CDR3 comprises 14 residues. The CDR3 sequence: CASSVRGLGTEAFF. In DNA, the CDR3 is TGTGCCAGCAGCGTACGGGGGTTGGGCACTGAAGCTTTCTTT.

V usage is TRBV5-4 and J usage is TRBJ2-3; a weak D match, TRBD2 (6 bases). The germline gives CDR1 SGHNT, CDR2 YYREEE (reference sequence). The CDR3 is made up of 15 amino acids. Trimming took off 3 bases at V and 4 bases at J, with 15 bases between the two ends. In DNA form, the CDR3 reads TGTGCCAGCAGCTCGCGACTAGGTCTTGCAGATACGCAGTATTTT. This translates into CASSSRLGLADTQYF.

V and J are TRBV6-4 and TRBJ1-6; 7 nucleotides align to TRBD1. CDR1 is MRHNA and CDR2 is SNTAGT in the germline V gene. CDR3 length: 15 residues. The J segment lost 7 bases and the V segment lost 5 bases, leaving 8 bases of the junction unmatched. In DNA form, the CDR3 reads TGTGCCAGCAGTCGGGACAGCAGAACAAATTCACCCCTCCACTTT. Translated: CASSRDSRTNSPLHF.

The V and J genes are TRBV10-1 and TRBJ1-5; a weak D match, TRBD1 (5 bases). This CDR3 spans 13 amino acids. The germline V and J ends were trimmed by 5 bases and 3 bases, with 8 bases remaining between them. From germline, CDR1 is WNHNN and CDR2 SYGVQD (reference sequence). The CDR3 coding sequence is TGCGCCAGCAGTTCGGGACTCAATCAGCCCCAGCATTTT. Amino acids: CASSSGLNQPQHF.

The V and J genes are TRBV6-5 and TRBJ1-1; TRBD1 is a possible D gene (5 bases). The germline V gene encodes CDR1 MNHEY and CDR2 SVGAGI. Trimming removed 3 bases at V and 8 bases at J, with 10 bases between. The CDR3 is 12 amino acids. The CDR3 DNA sequence: TGTGCCAGCAGTTATCGGTCAGGGGAAGCTTTCTTT. This codes for CASSYRSGEAFF.

Worth noting for this clone: The germline gene is not matched at one end of the junction; a read error may be the cause. The chain employs TRBV2 and TRBJ2-1; TRBD1 matches 8 bases. Germline V gene data show CDR1 as SNHLY and CDR2 as FYNNEI. The CDR3 is 15 residues long. This CDR3 reads CASREDRGQYNEQFF. The CDR3, as DNA: TGTGCCAGCAGGGAAGACAGGGGCCAATACAATGAGCAGTTCTTC.

The rearrangement joins TRBV30 to TRBJ1-5; D is unclear. The CDR3 runs 14 residues. CDR1 GTSNPN and CDR2 SVGIG come from the germline V gene (reference sequence). With 0 bases removed from V and 7 bases from J, the gap between germline ends came to 13 bases. The CDR3 coding sequence is TGTGCCTGGAGTGTAGGACCCTCGGGGCAGCCCCAGCATTTT. The encoded protein is CAWSVGPSGQPQHF.

The chain couples TRBV7-2 to TRBJ2-5; 8 nucleotides align to TRBD1. CDR3 length: 13 residues. CDR1 is SGHTA, CDR2 FQGNSA, per germline. J was trimmed by 2 bases and V by 5 bases; bases with no gene match: 1. The DNA of the CDR3 is TGTGCCAGCAGCCGGGACAGGCAAGAGACCCAGTACTTC. Its protein is CASSRDRQETQYF. The full variable domain, completed using reference TRBV7-2 and TRBJ2-5, is GAGVSQSPSNKVTEKGKDVELRCDPISGHTALYWYRQSLGQGLEFLIYFQGNSAPDKSGLPSDRFSAERTGGSVSTLTIQRTQQEDSAVYLCASSRDRQETQYFGPGTRLLVL.